The clone carrying this TCR beta chain has only a few counts. In this CDR3 the conserved last residue, phenylalanine or tryptophan, is missing, so a read error is likely. These data come from a study of CD8+CD57+ T cells in acquired aplastic anemia. Genomic DNA served as template for TCR beta VDJ and CDR3 profiling. Via MiXCR, TCRdb re-called the reads, giving one row per CDR3 protein. The sample has about 160,000 distinct CDR3 sequences, around 45% seen once; the top ten hold approximately 1%. Germline CDR1 and CDR2: MNHNS and SASEGT. The ends were cut back, 6 bases at V and 0 bases at J, with 15 bases in the middle. The CDR3 consists of 16 residues.

The source is a human donor in good health. The sample was sorted CD4+, CD8+, or CD8+CD57+ T cells (not recorded which) from PBMCs. The V and J genes are TRBV6-1 and TRBJ2-1; no firm D call. This CDR3 is CASRGRRGSSYNEQFL. The CDR3 DNA is TGTGCCAGCAGGGGTCGACGCGGTAGCTCCTACAATGAGCAGTTCCTC.